Detailed here is one T cell receptor (beta chain). Its antigen is undetermined. This entry comes from a study of post-analysis software for immune sequencing data. Study overall: Patients had relapsing-remitting, secondary progressive or progressive-relapsing multiple sclerosis; some lacked subtype.

Study-level points and caveats: Controls had lower frequencies than patients of four or five TRBV segments, which included TRBV5-6, TRBV5-1 and TRBV20-1.

Unique molecular identifiers featured in each of the TCR beta cDNA libraries. T cells, about 0.95 to 11 million of them, yielded approximately 530,000 cDNA molecules. Each CDR3 protein is one row after TCRdb ran MiXCR on the PCR reads. The sample has over 300,000 distinct CDR3 sequences, less than 35% seen once; the top ten hold around 15%. The ends were cut back, 5 bases at V and 0 bases at J, with 35 bases in the middle. Germline V CDR1 and CDR2: DFQATT, SNEGSKA (reference sequence). The CDR3 is made up of 22 amino acids. This sequence originates from a girl aged 10 to 17 with multiple sclerosis. The chain couples TRBV20-1 to TRBJ2-4; a weak D match, TRBD1 (8 bases). The sequenced sample was blood. The CDR3 here is CSAGRDRNFLTSPNLAKNIQYF. The CDR3 nucleotides are TGCAGTGCTGGCCGGGACAGGAATTTTCTGACTAGCCCGAATCTAGCCAAAAACATTCAGTACTTC.